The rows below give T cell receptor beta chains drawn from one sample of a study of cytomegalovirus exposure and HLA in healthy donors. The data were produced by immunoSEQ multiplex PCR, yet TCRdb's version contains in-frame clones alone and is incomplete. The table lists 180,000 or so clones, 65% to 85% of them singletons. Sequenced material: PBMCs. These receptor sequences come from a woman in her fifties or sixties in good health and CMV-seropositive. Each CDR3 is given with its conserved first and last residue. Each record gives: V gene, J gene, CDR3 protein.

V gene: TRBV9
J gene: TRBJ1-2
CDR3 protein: CASSVTKAGGYTF

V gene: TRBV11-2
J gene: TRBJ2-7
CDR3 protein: CASSFSGKTGDEQYF

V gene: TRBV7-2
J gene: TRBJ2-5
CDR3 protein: CASRTGTGGRETQYF

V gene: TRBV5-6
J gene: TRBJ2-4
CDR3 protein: CASSLVRDQGRYIQYF

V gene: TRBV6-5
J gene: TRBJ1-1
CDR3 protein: CASSYTPGAEAFF

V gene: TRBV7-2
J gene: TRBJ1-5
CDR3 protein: CASKGQGNQPQHF

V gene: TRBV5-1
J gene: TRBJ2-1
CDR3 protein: CASSWFAGGVNEQFF

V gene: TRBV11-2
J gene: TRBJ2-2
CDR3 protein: CASSFGHANTGELFF

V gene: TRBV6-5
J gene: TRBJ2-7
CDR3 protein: CASSLATGDTYEQYF

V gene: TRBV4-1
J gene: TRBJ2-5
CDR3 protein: CASSLKTSGDQETQYF

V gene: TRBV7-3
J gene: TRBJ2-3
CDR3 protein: CASSLLGTSEPDTQYF

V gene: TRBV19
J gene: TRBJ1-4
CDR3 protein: CASIKREKLFF

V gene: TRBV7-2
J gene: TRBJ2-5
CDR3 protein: CASSLGLAGGTHETQYF

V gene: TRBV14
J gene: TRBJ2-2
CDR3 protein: CASSQGAGGPGELFF

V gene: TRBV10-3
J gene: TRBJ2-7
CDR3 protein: CAISQAGITYEQYF

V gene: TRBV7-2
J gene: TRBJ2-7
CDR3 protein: CASSSSGGSYEQYF

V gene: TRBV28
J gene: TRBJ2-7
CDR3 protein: CASSPPGGLYEQYF